This T cell receptor beta chain appears in the sequencing data of a study of control samples from healthy donors and cancer patients. Assay: immunoSEQ multiplex PCR; the TCRdb copy retains only in-frame clones and omits some. The sample shows 84,000 or so clones, 91% of them seen only once. V was pared by 2 bases and J by 6 bases, with 8 bases between. The CDR3 extends over 13 amino acids. Germline V CDR1 and CDR2: SGHTA, FQGNSA. The rearrangement joins TRBV7-2 to TRBJ2-4; D unclear. The origin of this receptor is a young man in good health. The material sequenced was blood. For the CDR3, the DNA is TGTGCCAGCAGCTTACTCCAGTCAAACATTCAGTACTTC. Translation gives CASSLLQSNIQYF.